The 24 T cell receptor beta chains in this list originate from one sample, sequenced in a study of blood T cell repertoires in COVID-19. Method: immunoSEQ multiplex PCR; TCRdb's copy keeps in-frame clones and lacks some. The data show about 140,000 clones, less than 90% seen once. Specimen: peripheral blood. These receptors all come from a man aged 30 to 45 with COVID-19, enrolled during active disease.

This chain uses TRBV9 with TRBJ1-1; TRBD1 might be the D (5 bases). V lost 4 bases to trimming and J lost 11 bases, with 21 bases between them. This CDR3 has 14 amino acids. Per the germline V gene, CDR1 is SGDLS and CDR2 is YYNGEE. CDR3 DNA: TGTGCCAGCAGCCCATCACGGGGGGGTCCGGGCGCTTTCTTT. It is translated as CASSPSRGGPGAFF.

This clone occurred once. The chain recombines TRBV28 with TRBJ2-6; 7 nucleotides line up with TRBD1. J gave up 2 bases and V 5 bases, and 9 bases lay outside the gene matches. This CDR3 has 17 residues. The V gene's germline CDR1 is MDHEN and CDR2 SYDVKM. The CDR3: CASSRAIGTAGANVLTF. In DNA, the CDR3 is TGTGCCAGCAGTCGGGCGATCGGGACAGCTGGGGCCAACGTCCTGACTTTC.

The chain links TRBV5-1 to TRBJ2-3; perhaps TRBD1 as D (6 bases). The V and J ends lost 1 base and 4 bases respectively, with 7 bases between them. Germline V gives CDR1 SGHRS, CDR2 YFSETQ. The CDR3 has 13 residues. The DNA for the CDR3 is TGCGCCAGCAGCTTGAGGACAGCAGATACGCAGTATTTT. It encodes CASSLRTADTQYF.

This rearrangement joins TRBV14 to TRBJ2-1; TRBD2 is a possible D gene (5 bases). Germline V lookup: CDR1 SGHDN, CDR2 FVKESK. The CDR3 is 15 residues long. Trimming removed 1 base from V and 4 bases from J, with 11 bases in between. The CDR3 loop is CASSQVTGTYNEQFF. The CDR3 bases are TGTGCCAGCAGCCAAGTAACGGGAACTTACAATGAGCAGTTCTTC.

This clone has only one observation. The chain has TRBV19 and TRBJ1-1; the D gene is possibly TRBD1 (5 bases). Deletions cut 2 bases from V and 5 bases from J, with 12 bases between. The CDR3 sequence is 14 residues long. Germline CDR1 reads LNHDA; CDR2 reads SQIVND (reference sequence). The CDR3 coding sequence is TGTGCCAGTAGTATACTGGGGGGGGAGACTGAAGCTTTCTTT. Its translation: CASSILGGETEAFF.

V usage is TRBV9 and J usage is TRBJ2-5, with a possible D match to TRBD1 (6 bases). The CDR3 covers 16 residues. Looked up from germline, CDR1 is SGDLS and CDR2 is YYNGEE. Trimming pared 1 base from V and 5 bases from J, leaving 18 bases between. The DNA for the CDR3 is TGTGCCAGCAGCGTATCGGACAGTACAGGCGGGGAGACCCAGTACTTC. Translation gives CASSVSDSTGGETQYF.

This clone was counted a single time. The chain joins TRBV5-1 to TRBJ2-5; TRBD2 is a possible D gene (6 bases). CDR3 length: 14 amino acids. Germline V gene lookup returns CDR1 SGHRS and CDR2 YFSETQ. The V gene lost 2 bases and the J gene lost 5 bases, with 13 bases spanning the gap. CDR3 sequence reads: CASSFDVGGETQYF. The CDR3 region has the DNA TGCGCCAGCAGCTTCGATGTGGGAGGCGAGACCCAGTACTTC.

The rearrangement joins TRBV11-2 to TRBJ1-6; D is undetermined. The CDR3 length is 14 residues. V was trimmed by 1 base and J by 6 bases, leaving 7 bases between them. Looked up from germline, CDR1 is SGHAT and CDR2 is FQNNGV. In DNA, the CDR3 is TGTGCCAGCAGCTTAGGAGGCTTTAATTCACCCCTCCACTTT. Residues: CASSLGGFNSPLHF.

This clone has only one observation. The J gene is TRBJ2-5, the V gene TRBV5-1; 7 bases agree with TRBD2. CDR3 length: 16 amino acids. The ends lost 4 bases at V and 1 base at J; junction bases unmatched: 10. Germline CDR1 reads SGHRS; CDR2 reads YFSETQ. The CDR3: CASSLSASSGQETQYF. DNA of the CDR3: TGCGCCAGCAGCCTCAGTGCATCTAGCGGCCAAGAGACCCAGTACTTC.

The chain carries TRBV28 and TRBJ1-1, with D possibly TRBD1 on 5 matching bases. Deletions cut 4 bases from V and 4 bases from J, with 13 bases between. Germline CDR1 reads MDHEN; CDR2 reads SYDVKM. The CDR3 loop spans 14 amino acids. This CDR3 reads CASSSTGIPTEAFF. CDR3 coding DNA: TGTGCCAGCAGTTCTACAGGAATCCCCACTGAAGCTTTCTTT.

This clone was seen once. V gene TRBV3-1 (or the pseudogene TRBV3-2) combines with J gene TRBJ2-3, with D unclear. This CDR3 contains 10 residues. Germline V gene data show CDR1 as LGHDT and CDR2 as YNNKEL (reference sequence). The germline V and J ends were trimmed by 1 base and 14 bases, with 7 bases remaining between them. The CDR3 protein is CASSQVSRYF. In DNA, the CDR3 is TGTGCCAGCAGCCAAGTCTCCCGGTATTTT.

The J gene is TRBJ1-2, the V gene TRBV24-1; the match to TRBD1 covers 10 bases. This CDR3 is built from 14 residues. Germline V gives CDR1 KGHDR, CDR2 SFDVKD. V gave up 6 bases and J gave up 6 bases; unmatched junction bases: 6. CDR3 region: CATSTGDRGNGYTF. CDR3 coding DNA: TGTGCCACCAGTACAGGGGACAGGGGCAATGGCTACACCTTC.

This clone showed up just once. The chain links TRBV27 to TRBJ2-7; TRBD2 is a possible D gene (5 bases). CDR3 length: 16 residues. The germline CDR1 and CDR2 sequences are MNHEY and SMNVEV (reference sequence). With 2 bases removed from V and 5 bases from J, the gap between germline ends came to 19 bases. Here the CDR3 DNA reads TGTGCCAGCAGTTTACGCGGCCTCGGGGTAGTGGACGAGCAGTACTTC. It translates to CASSLRGLGVVDEQYF.

CDR3 sequence reads: CASSQLGLAGGPDTGELFF. DNA of the CDR3: TGCGCCAGCAGTCAGTTGGGACTAGCGGGAGGGCCCGACACCGGGGAGCTGTTTTTT. The chain uses TRBV23-1 and TRBJ2-2; TRBD2 matches at 16 bases. TRBV23-1 is an ORF; its function is uncertain. The CDR3 consists of 19 residues. Germline trimming cut 3 bases from V and 3 bases from J; bases unmatched to any gene: 7.

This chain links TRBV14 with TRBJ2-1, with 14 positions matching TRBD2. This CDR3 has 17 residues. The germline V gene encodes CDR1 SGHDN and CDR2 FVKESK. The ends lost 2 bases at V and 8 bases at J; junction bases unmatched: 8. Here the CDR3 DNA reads TGTGCCAGCAGCCAAACACCGGGACTAGCGGGAGAGTATGAGCAGTTCTTC. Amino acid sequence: CASSQTPGLAGEYEQFF.

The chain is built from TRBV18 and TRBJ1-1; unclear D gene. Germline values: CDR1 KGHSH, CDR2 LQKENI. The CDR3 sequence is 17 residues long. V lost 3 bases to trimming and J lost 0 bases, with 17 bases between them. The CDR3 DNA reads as TGTGCCAGCTCACCTCTCCCGGGCGGGGTGGTGAACACTGAAGCTTTCTTT. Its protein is CASSPLPGGVVNTEAFF.

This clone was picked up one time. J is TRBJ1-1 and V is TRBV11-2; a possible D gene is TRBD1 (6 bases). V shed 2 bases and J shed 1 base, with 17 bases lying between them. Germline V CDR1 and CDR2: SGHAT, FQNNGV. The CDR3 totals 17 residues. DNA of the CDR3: TGTGCCAGCAGCTTACACTCTGGGGGCTCCCCGAACACTGAAGCTTTCTTT. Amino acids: CASSLHSGGSPNTEAFF.

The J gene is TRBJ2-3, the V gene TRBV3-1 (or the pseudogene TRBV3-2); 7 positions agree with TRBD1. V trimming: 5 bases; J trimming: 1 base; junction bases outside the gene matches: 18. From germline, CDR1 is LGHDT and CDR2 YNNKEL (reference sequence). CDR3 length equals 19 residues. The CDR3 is CASSSRSPITGARTDTQYF. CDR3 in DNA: TGTGCCAGCAGCTCAAGATCGCCGATAACAGGGGCCCGCACAGATACGCAGTATTTT.

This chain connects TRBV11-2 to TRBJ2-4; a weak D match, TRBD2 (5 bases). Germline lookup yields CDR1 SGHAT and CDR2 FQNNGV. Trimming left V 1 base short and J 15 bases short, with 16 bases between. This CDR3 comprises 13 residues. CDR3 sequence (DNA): TGTGCCAGCAGCTTAGGAGCTGCAGGAGGTCCGTACTTC. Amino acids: CASSLGAAGGPYF.

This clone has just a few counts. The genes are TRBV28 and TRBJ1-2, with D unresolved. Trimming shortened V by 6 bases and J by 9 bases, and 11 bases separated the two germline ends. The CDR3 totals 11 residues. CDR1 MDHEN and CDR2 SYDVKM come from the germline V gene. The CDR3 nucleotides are TGTGCCAGCAGAGGTGAAGCGCGCTACACCTTC. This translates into CASRGEARYTF.

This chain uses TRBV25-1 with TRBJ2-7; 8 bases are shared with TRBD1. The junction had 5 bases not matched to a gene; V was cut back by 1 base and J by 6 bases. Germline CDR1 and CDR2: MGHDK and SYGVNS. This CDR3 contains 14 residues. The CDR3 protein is CASSEWGTGGEQYF. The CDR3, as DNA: TGTGCCAGCAGTGAATGGGGAACAGGGGGCGAGCAGTACTTC.

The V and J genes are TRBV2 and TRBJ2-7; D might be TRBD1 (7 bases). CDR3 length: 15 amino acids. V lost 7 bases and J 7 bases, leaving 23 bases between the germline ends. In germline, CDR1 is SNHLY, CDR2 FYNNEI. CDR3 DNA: TGTGCCAGCATCAAGACCCCAAACAGGGGAGGAGAGCAGTACTTC. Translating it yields CASIKTPNRGGEQYF.

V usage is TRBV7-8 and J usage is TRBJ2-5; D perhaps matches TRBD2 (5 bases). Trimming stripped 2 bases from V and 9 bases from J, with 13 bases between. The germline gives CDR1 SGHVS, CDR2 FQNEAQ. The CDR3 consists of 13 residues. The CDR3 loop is CASSLQEGWAQYF. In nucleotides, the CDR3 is TGTGCCAGCAGCTTACAAGAGGGATGGGCCCAGTACTTC.

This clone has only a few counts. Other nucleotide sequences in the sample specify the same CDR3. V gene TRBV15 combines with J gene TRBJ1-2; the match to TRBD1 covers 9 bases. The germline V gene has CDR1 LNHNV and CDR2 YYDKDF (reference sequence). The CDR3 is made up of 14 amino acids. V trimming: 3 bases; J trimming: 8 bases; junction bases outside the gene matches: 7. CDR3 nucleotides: TGTGCCACCAGCAGCCGGGACAGGGTAGGCGGCTACACCTTC. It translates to CATSSRDRVGGYTF.